Following are 25 T cell receptor beta chains from one sample sequenced in a study of CD8 T cells in Susac syndrome (dated by TCRdb to the late 2010s). The receptor library was made with the immunoSEQ multiplex PCR assay. RNA was extracted using the RNeasy kit, and about 0.45 to 1 microgram was reverse transcribed with random hexamers. TCRdb reworked the public reads: Q25 trimming with fastp, MiXCR clone assembly, productive beta chains retained. CDR3 protein sequences are deduplicated, and each keeps its most common genes and DNA. This sample lists about 73,000 distinct CDR3 sequences; about 95% were detected once. Of the sample, around 0.4% is held by the ten largest clones. Sequenced input: CD8+ T cells from PBMCs. These receptors came from a human donor with multiple sclerosis.

This chain uses TRBV13 with TRBJ1-6; a weak D match, TRBD1 (5 bases). CDR1 and CDR2 from the germline V gene are PRHDT and FYEKMQ (reference sequence). With 5 bases removed from V and 10 bases from J, the gap between germline ends came to 21 bases. This CDR3 is 16 amino acids long. The CDR3 here is CASSILSRGSVSPLHF. The CDR3 DNA sequence: TGTGCCAGCAGCATCCTATCCCGGGGGTCAGTCTCACCCCTCCACTTT.

The chain is built from TRBV2 and TRBJ1-5; D gene uncertain. Germline V gene data show CDR1 as SNHLY and CDR2 as FYNNEI. V was trimmed by 6 bases and J by 4 bases, leaving 7 bases between them. The CDR3 runs 12 residues. The CDR3 region has the DNA TGTGCCAGCAGGTTCGGAAATCAGCCCCAGCATTTT. It codes for CASRFGNQPQHF. Drawing the rest from reference TRBV2 and TRBJ1-5, the complete variable domain is EPEVTQTPSHQVTQMGQEVILRCVPISNHLYFYWYRQILGQKVEFLVSFYNNEISEKSEIFDDQFSVERPDGSNFTLKIRSTKLEDSAMYFCASRFGNQPQHFGDGTRLSIL.

The chain combines TRBV5-1 with TRBJ2-1, with TRBD1 identical over 7 bases. The CDR3 totals 13 residues. Trimming took 4 bases from V and 6 from J; bases not matched to a gene: 4. Germline V gene sequence: CDR1 SGHRS, CDR2 YFSETQ. For the CDR3, the DNA is TGCGCCAGCAGCGTCGACAGGGCCAATGAGCAGTTCTTC. It yields the protein CASSVDRANEQFF.

The chain has TRBV27 and TRBJ2-7; D is ambiguous. With 7 bases removed from V and 6 bases from J, the gap between germline ends came to 19 bases. Looked up from germline, CDR1 is MNHEY and CDR2 is SMNVEV (reference sequence). The CDR3 has 14 residues. The CDR3 reads CASTAKGFPGEQYF. CDR3 bases: TGTGCCAGCACCGCAAAGGGTTTTCCTGGCGAGCAGTACTTC.

The chain couples TRBV18 to TRBJ1-4; weak D call: TRBD1 (5 bases). CDR3 length equals 15 residues. CDR1 and CDR2 (germline): KGHSH, LQKENI. Between the trimmed V and J ends, which lost 0 bases and 7 bases, there was a span of 12 bases. The chain's CDR3 is CASSPPGGEAEKLFF. The CDR3 coding sequence is TGTGCCAGCTCACCACCGGGAGGGGAGGCTGAAAAACTGTTTTTT.

The chain uses TRBV12-5 and TRBJ1-6; 7 bases match TRBD1. Unmatched junction bases numbered 6, after V lost 3 bases and J lost 4 bases. The CDR3 totals 16 residues. Germline loops: CDR1 LGHNT, CDR2 FRNRAP. The DNA for the CDR3 is TGTGCTAGTGGTTTCGCTAGGGGACAGTATAATTCACCCCTCCACTTT. The encoded protein is CASGFARGQYNSPLHF.

The chain has TRBV29-1 and TRBJ2-2; 7 nucleotides line up with TRBD2. The CDR3 totals 16 residues. CDR1 and CDR2 from the germline V gene are SQVTM and ANQGSEA. Germline trimming cut 7 bases from V and 1 base from J; bases unmatched to any gene: 12. CDR3 in DNA: TGCAGCGCCGTGCACGAAGTAGCGGGGAACACCGGGGAGCTGTTTTTT. Protein: CSAVHEVAGNTGELFF.

This chain connects TRBV9 to TRBJ2-1; 8 nucleotides agree with TRBD2. CDR1 is SGDLS, CDR2 YYNGEE, per germline. V was pared by 0 bases and J by 0 bases, with 11 bases of the junction left unmatched. This CDR3 is 19 amino acids long. Here the CDR3 reads CASSVGHLRREVSYNEQFF. The CDR3 nucleotides read TGTGCCAGCAGCGTAGGGCACCTTCGGCGGGAGGTCTCCTACAATGAGCAGTTCTTC.

This clonotype has only one observation. CDR3 nucleotides: TGTGCCAGCAGCTTAGTGGGCAGGGACGAGCAGTACTTC. Its translation: CASSLVGRDEQYF. V and J are TRBV7-9 and TRBJ2-7, with a tentative D call TRBD1 (5 bases). Looked up from germline, CDR1 is SEHNR and CDR2 is FQNEAQ (reference sequence). The CDR3 totals 13 residues. The V end was cut by 1 base, the J end by 5 bases, with 9 bases between.

The V and J genes are TRBV30 and TRBJ1-2, with 8 nucleotides matching TRBD1. Germline CDR1 is GTSNPN and CDR2 is SVGIG (reference sequence). CDR3 length: 14 amino acids. The V and J ends lost 3 bases and 3 bases, in that order; junction bases with no gene match: 6. The CDR3 DNA sequence: TGTGCCTGGAGGAGGACAGGGACCGACTATGGCTACACCTTC. Residues: CAWRRTGTDYGYTF.

CDR3 region: CASSLPGQGGNEQYF. The DNA of the CDR3 is TGTGCCAGCAGTCTACCGGGACAGGGGGGGAACGAGCAGTACTTC. This chain uses TRBV27 with TRBJ2-7; 11 bases are shared with TRBD1. Germline trimming cut 5 bases from V and 5 bases from J; bases unmatched to any gene: 8. This CDR3 has 15 amino acids. Germline values: CDR1 MNHEY, CDR2 SMNVEV (reference sequence).

The V and J genes are TRBV3-1 and TRBJ2-1, with 12 nucleotides matching TRBD2. V dropped 3 bases and J dropped 7; count of bases not matched to a gene: 7. Looked up from germline, CDR1 is LGHDT and CDR2 is YNNKEL (reference sequence). The CDR3 has 16 amino acids. The CDR3: CASSQASGRATNEQFF. CDR3 nucleotides: TGTGCCAGCAGCCAGGCTAGCGGGAGGGCCACGAATGAGCAGTTCTTC.

The chain carries TRBV7-9 and TRBJ2-2, with no clear D. In germline, CDR1 is SEHNR, CDR2 FQNEAQ (reference sequence). This CDR3 spans 13 amino acids. V shed 5 bases and J shed 4 bases, with 8 bases lying between them. The CDR3 loop is CASSPSPTGELFF. The CDR3, as DNA: TGTGCCAGCAGCCCGAGCCCCACCGGGGAGCTGTTTTTT.

This sequence joins TRBV15 and TRBJ2-5, with D tentatively TRBD2 (6 bases). The CDR3 is made up of 14 amino acids. Germline CDR1 is LNHNV and CDR2 is YYDKDF (reference sequence). Trimming took off 1 base at V and 3 bases at J, with 9 bases between the two ends. The CDR3 region is CATSRGRREETQYF. In DNA form, the CDR3 reads TGTGCCACCAGCAGAGGTAGGAGGGAAGAGACCCAGTACTTC.

The V call is TRBV7-2, the J call TRBJ1-1, with a possible D match to TRBD1 (5 bases). V lost 3 bases and J lost 1, with 9 bases in between. Looked up from germline, CDR1 is SGHTA and CDR2 is FQGNSA. The CDR3 contains 14 residues. The CDR3: CASSLETENTEAFF. The CDR3 DNA sequence: TGTGCCAGCAGCTTGGAGACAGAGAACACTGAAGCTTTCTTT.

The V and J genes are TRBV9 and TRBJ2-7; D is undetermined. The length of the CDR3 is 15 residues. Trimming took off 0 bases at V and 0 bases at J, with 10 bases between the two ends. Germline CDR1 and CDR2: SGDLS and YYNGEE. The CDR3 reads CASSVAPEDSYEQYF. CDR3 in DNA: TGTGCCAGCAGCGTAGCGCCTGAGGACTCCTACGAGCAGTACTTC.

The count of this clonotype is one. J is TRBJ2-2 and V is TRBV6-1; 12 nucleotides agree with TRBD2. V gave up 5 bases and J gave up 3 bases; unmatched junction bases: 1. Germline V gene lookup returns CDR1 MNHNS and CDR2 SASEGT. This CDR3 has 15 residues. This CDR3 is CASSRLAGDTGELFF. In DNA, the CDR3 is TGTGCCAGCAGTAGACTAGCGGGAGACACCGGGGAGCTGTTTTTT.

The chain has TRBV12-3 or TRBV12-4 and TRBJ1-1; D gene unclear. V shed 8 bases and J shed 4 bases, with 8 bases lying between them. The CDR3 runs 11 residues. The CDR3 is CASGSVTEAFF. CDR3 nucleotides: TGTGCCAGCGGGTCGGTCACTGAAGCTTTCTTT.

V usage is TRBV18 and J usage is TRBJ2-3; 8 bases align to TRBD2. Germline values: CDR1 KGHSH, CDR2 LQKENI. CDR3 length equals 15 residues. V lost 9 bases to trimming and J lost 2 bases; unmatched junction nucleotides: 10. CDR3 sequence reads: CASSTSGGFTDTQYF. The CDR3 bases are TGTGCCAGTTCTACGAGCGGGGGTTTCACAGATACGCAGTATTTT.

This sequence joins TRBV7-9 and TRBJ2-5; D call uncertain. This CDR3 contains 15 residues. V was cut by 2 bases and J by 4 bases, with 14 bases left in between. Germline CDR1 reads SEHNR; CDR2 reads FQNEAQ (reference sequence). Written as DNA, the CDR3 is TGTGCCAGCAGCTTACCTATTGAGGTGGGAGAGACCCAGTACTTC. It yields the protein CASSLPIEVGETQYF.

The V and J genes are TRBV4-3 and TRBJ2-2; D not resolved. The CDR3 consists of 15 residues. Trimming took 2 bases from V and 0 from J, leaving 7 bases between them. Germline V lookup: CDR1 LGHNA, CDR2 YSLEER. DNA for the CDR3: TGCGCCAGCAGCCAACTCCTTACGAACACCGGGGAGCTGTTTTTT. Translation: CASSQLLTNTGELFF.

The chain is built from TRBV12-3 or TRBV12-4 and TRBJ2-2; 11 nucleotides line up with TRBD2. The junction had 6 bases not matched to a gene; V was cut back by 5 bases and J by 4 bases. This CDR3 has 16 residues. The CDR3: CASSPTSGEGTGELFF. The CDR3 DNA is TGTGCCAGCAGTCCGACTAGCGGGGAAGGCACCGGGGAGCTGTTTTTT.

This chain uses TRBV29-1 with TRBJ2-3; TRBD2 agrees at 8 bases. Germline CDR1 and CDR2: SQVTM and ANQGSEA. Trimming removed 4 bases from V and 2 bases from J; junction bases left unmatched: 11. The CDR3 runs to 16 residues. The CDR3 sequence: CSVGGTSGFSTDTQYF. The CDR3 nucleotides read TGCAGCGTTGGGGGAACTAGCGGATTTTCCACAGATACGCAGTATTTT.

V usage is TRBV27 and J usage is TRBJ2-7; D is unresolved. This CDR3 comprises 13 residues. Trimming pared 4 bases from V and 1 base from J, leaving 8 bases between. CDR1 is MNHEY and CDR2 is SMNVEV in the germline V gene (reference sequence). CDR3: CASSSPSSYEQYF. CDR3 DNA: TGTGCCAGCAGTTCTCCGAGTTCCTACGAGCAGTACTTC.

The J gene is TRBJ2-3, the V gene TRBV29-1, with TRBD2 identical over 7 bases. The CDR3 is made up of 13 amino acids. Germline V gene lookup returns CDR1 SQVTM and CDR2 ANQGSEA. Unmatched junction bases numbered 10, after V lost 6 bases and J lost 7 bases. The CDR3 here is CSVPSGGTHTQYF. The CDR3 DNA reads TGCAGCGTACCTAGCGGAGGCACGCATACGCAGTATTTT.